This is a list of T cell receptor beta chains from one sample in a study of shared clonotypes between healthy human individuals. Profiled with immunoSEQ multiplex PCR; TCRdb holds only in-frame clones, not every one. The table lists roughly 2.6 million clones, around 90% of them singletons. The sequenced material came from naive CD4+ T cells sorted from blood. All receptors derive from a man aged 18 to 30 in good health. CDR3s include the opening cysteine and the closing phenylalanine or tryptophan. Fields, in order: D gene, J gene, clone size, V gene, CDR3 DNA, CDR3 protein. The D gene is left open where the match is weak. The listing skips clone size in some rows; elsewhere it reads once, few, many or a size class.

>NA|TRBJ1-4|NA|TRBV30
TGTGCCTGGGGTATCGGCCGAACAGGGATTGGTAATGAAAAACTGTTTTTT
CAWGIGRTGIGNEKLFF
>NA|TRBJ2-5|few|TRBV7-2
TGTGCCAGCAGCGGCCAAGAGACCCAGTACTTC
CASSGQETQYF
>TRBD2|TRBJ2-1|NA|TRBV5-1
TGCGCCAGCAGCTTAATAGCGGGGGGCAATGAGCAGTTCTTC
CASSLIAGGNEQFF
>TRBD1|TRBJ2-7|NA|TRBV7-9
TGTGCCAGCAGCTTAGGGGACAGCCGCCACGAGCAGTACTTC
CASSLGDSRHEQYF
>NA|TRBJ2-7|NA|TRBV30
TGTGCCCGCCATAAGGGCAGCTCCTACGAGCAGTACTTC
CARHKGSSYEQYF
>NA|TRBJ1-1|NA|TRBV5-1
TGCGCCAGCCGGGTCGGTATCGGGGTTGGATACGACACTGAAGCTTTCTTT
CASRVGIGVGYDTEAFF
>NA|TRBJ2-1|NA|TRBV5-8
TGTGCCAGCAGCTTTGGGGATGTCGGATCCTCCTACAATGAGCAGTTCTTC
CASSFGDVGSSYNEQFF
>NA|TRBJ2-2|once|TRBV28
TGTGCCAGCAGTTCCCCGGCCCTGGGCGGGGAGCTGTTTTTT
CASSSPALGGELFF
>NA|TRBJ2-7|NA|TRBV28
TGTGCCAGCAGTCCCGGATCCCTCCAACTCTACGAGCAGTACTTC
CASSPGSLQLYEQYF
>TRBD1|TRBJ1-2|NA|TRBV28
TGTGCCAGCAGTTTCCGGGACAGGAACTATGGCTACACCTTC
CASSFRDRNYGYTF
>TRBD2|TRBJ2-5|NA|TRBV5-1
TGCGCCAGCAGCTTGGTCACTAGCGGGCAAGAGACCCAGTACTTC
CASSLVTSGQETQYF
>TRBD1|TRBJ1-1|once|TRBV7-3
TGTGCCAGCAGCCTCGGACAGGGGAGCACTGAAGCTTTCTTT
CASSLGQGSTEAFF
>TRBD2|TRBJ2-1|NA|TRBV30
TGTGCCTGGAGTGTAGTGGGAGGGATTGAGCAGTTCTTC
CAWSVVGGIEQFF
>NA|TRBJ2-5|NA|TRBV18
TGTGCCAGCTCACCCAGGGGGGAAGAGACCCAGTACTTC
CASSPRGEETQYF
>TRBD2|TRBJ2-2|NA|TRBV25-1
TGTGCCAGCAGTAGTACTAGCGGTCGCACCGGGGAGCTGTTTTTT
CASSSTSGRTGELFF
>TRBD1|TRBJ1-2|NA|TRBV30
TGTGCCTGGAATTCCGGGACAGGGGGTGTTGGCTACACCTTC
CAWNSGTGGVGYTF
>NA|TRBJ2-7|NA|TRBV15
TGTGCCACCAGCAGAGTCGCAGGTCCGGATTACGAGCAGTACTTC
CATSRVAGPDYEQYF
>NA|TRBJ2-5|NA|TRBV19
TGTGCCAGTAGTATAAGGGTCGGGGAGACCCAGTACTTC
CASSIRVGETQYF
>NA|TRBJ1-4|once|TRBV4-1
TGCGCCAGCAGCCAAGATTTGGGGGGCTCCACCCGACGGGTCGGACTGTTTTTT
CASSQDLGGSTRRVGLFF
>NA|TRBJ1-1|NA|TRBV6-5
TGTGCCAGCAGTTACAGGGGTCCCAACACTGAAGCTTTCTTT
CASSYRGPNTEAFF
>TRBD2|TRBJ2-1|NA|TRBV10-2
TGCGCCAGCAGTGAGTTTGGTAGCGGGGGTACAACGGGGTTCTTC
CASSEFGSGGTTGFF
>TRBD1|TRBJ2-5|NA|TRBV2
TGTGCCACTCTCATGGGACAGGGGCAAGAGACCCAGTACTTC
CATLMGQGQETQYF
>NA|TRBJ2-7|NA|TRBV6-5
TGTGCCAGCAGTTACTCAGTCTCAGGGGTAAGAGAGCAGTACTTC
CASSYSVSGVREQYF
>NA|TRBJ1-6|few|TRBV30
TGTGCCTGGAGTGAGGATTCACCCCTCCACTTT
CAWSEDSPLHF
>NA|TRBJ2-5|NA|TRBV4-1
TGCGCCAGCAGCCAAGATCGCGGTGATGGGCAGTACTTC
CASSQDRGDGQYF
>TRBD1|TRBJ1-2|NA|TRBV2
TGTGCCACACAGGGGACTAACTATGGCTACACCTTC
CATQGTNYGYTF
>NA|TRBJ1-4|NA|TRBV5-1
TGCGCCAGCAGCCCGGGACCAGAAAATGAAAAACTGTTTTTT
CASSPGPENEKLFF
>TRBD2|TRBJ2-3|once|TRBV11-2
TGTGCCAGCAGCCGGCAGACTAGCGGTAGCACAGATACGCAGTATTTT
CASSRQTSGSTDTQYF
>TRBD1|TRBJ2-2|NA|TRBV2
TGTGCCGGAAAAGGACAGGGCGCGAACACCGGGGAGCTGTTTTTT
CAGKGQGANTGELFF
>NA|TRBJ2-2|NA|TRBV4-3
TGCGCCAGCAGCCAAGATTTTTCACTAGTCCCCGGGGAGCTGTTTTTT
CASSQDFSLVPGELFF
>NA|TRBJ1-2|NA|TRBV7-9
TGTGCCAGCAGCTTCGAGGAGGGTTACACCTTC
CASSFEEGYTF
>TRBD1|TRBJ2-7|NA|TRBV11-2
TGTGCCAGCAGCCCGGGACAGGTCATCTCCTACGAGCAGTACTTC
CASSPGQVISYEQYF
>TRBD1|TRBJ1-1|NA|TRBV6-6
TGTGCCAGCAGTCAGCCGGAGGGGGCTACTGAAGCTTTCTTT
CASSQPEGATEAFF
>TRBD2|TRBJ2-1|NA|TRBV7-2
TGTGCCAGCAGCGCTATAATAGCGGGAAAGTACAATGAGCAGTTCTTC
CASSAIIAGKYNEQFF
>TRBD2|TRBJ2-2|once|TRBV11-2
TGTGCCAGCAGCTTAGCGGAGGGAGGGAGAAACACCGGGGAGCTGTTTTTT
CASSLAEGGRNTGELFF
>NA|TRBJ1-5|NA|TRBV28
TGTGCCAGCAGCCTGGACCACAATCAGCCCCAGCATTTT
CASSLDHNQPQHF
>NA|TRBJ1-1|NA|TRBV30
TGTGCCTGGGGTACGTTGAGGGCTGAAGCTTTCTTT
CAWGTLRAEAFF
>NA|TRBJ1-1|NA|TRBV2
TGTGCCAGCAGTGATGAGGGGTCGTTTACTGAAGCTTTCTTT
CASSDEGSFTEAFF
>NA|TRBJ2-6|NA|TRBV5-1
TGCGCCAGCAGCTCCAACTCTGGGGCCAACGTCCTGACTTTC
CASSSNSGANVLTF
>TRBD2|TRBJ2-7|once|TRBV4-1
TGCGCCAGCAGCCGGATCGGGACTAGCGGGGGCTACGAGCAGTACTTC
CASSRIGTSGGYEQYF
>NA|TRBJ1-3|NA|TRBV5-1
TGCGCCAGCAGCTTTGGGGGGTCTGGAAACACCATATATTTT
CASSFGGSGNTIYF